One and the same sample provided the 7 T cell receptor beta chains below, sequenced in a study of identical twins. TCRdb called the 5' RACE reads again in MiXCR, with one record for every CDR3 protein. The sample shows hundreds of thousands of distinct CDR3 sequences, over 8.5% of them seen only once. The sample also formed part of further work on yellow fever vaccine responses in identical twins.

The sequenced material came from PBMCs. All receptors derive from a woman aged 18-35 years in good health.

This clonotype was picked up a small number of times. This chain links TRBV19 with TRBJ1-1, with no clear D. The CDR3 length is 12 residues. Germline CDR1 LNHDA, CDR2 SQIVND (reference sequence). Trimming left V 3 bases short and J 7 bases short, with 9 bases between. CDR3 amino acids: CASSIFTGEAFF. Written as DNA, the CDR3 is TGTGCCAGTAGTATCTTTACGGGTGAAGCTTTCTTT.

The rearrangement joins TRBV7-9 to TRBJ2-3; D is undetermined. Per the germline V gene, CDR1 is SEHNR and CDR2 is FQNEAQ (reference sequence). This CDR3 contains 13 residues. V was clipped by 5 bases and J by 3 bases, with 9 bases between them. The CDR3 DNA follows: TGTGCCAGCAGCATGGGCAAAACAGATACGCAGTATTTT. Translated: CASSMGKTDTQYF. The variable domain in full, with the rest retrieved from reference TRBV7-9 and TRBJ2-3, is DTGVSQNPRHKITKRGQNVTFRCDPISEHNRLYWYRQTLGQGPEFLTYFQNEAQLEKSRLLSDRFSAERPKGSFSTLEIQRTEQGDSAMYLCASSMGKTDTQYFGPGTRLTVL.

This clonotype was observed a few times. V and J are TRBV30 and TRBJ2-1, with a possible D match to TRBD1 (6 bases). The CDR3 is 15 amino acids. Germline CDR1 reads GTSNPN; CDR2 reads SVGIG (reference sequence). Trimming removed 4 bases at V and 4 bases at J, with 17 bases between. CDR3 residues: CAWKTGLYPYNEQFF. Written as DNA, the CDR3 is TGTGCCTGGAAGACAGGCCTTTACCCTTACAATGAGCAGTTCTTC.

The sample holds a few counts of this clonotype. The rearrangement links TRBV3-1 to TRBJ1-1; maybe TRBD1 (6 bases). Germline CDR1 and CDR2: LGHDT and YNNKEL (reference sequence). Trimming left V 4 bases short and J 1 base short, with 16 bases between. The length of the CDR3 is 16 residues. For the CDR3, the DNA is TGTGCCAGCAGCCCCCGGGGGCATTCCCCGAACACTGAAGCTTTCTTT. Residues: CASSPRGHSPNTEAFF. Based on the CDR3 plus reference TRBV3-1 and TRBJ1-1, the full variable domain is DTAVSQTPKYLVTQMGNDKSIKCEQNLGHDTMYWYKQDSKKFLKIMFSYNNKELIINETVPNRFSPKSPDKAHLNLHINSLELGDSAVYFCASSPRGHSPNTEAFFGQGTRLTVV.

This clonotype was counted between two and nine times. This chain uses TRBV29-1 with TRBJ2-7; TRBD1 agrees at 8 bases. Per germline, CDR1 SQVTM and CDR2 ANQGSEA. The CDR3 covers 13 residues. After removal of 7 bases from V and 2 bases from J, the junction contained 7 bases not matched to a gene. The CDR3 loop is CSARTGSTYEQYF. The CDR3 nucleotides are TGCAGCGCCCGGACAGGGTCGACCTACGAGCAGTACTTC.

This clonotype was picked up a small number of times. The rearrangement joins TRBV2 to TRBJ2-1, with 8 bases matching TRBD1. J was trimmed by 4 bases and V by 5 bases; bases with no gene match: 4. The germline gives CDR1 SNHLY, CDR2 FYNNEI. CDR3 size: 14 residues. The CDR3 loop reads CASSPGQEYNEQFF. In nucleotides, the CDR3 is TGTGCCAGCAGTCCGGGACAGGAATACAATGAGCAGTTCTTC. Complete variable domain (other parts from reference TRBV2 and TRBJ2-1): EPEVTQTPSHQVTQMGQEVILRCVPISNHLYFYWYRQILGQKVEFLVSFYNNEISEKSEIFDDQFSVERPDGSNFTLKIRSTKLEDSAMYFCASSPGQEYNEQFFGPGTRLTVL.

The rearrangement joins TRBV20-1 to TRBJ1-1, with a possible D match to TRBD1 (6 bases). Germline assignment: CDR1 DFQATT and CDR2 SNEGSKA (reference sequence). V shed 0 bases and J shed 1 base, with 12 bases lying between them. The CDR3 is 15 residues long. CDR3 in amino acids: CSARDTWGANTEAFF. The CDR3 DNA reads TGCAGTGCTAGAGATACGTGGGGGGCGAACACTGAAGCTTTCTTT.